Shown below are 32 T cell receptor beta chains from a single sample sequenced in a study of blood T cell repertoires in COVID-19. Libraries were prepared by immunoSEQ multiplex PCR; TCRdb keeps only in-frame clonotypes and omits some of them. The profile covers 260,000 or so clones, with 86% appearing a single time and around 15% taken by the ten largest. Sequencing input: PBMCs or T cells enriched from blood (not recorded which). The receptors originated from a man younger than 30 who had recovered from COVID-19.

A few counts support this clone. This chain joins TRBV4-1 and TRBJ2-1, with D unresolved. V was trimmed by 1 base and J by 2 bases, leaving 12 bases between them. From germline, CDR1 is MGHRA and CDR2 YSYEKL. This CDR3 spans 16 amino acids. The CDR3 nucleotides read TGCGCCAGCAGCCAAGTATTAGTGGTCACCTACAATGAGCAGTTCTTC. This codes for CASSQVLVVTYNEQFF.

V gene TRBV18 combines with J gene TRBJ2-6; 7 bases are a match to TRBD1. The CDR3 is 17 amino acids. Per germline, CDR1 KGHSH and CDR2 LQKENI. V lost 3 bases and J lost 2; bases outside the gene matches: 7. The CDR3 sequence is CASSPPWTGAGANVLTF. Written as DNA, the CDR3 is TGTGCCAGCTCACCCCCCTGGACAGGCGCTGGGGCCAACGTCCTGACTTTC.

The chain joins TRBV5-1 to TRBJ1-3; possibly TRBD1 for D (5 bases). Germline V gives CDR1 SGHRS, CDR2 YFSETQ. The V gene lost 4 bases and the J gene lost 1 base, with 9 bases spanning the gap. This CDR3 is built from 14 residues. CDR3 amino acids: CASSPTGSGNTIYF. CDR3 DNA sequence: TGCGCCAGCAGCCCTACAGGATCTGGAAACACCATATATTTT. Based on the CDR3 plus reference TRBV5-1 and TRBJ1-3, the full variable domain is KAGVTQTPRYLIKTRGQQVTLSCSPISGHRSVSWYQQTPGQGLQFLFEYFSETQRNKGNFPGRFSGRQFSNSRSEMNVSTLELGDSALYLCASSPTGSGNTIYFGEGSWLTVV.

This clone appeared a few times. The J gene is TRBJ1-1, the V gene TRBV27, with 11 bases lining up with TRBD1. The J segment lost 4 bases and the V segment lost 4 bases, leaving 8 bases of the junction unmatched. In germline, CDR1 is MNHEY, CDR2 SMNVEV (reference sequence). The CDR3 covers 16 residues. CDR3 loop: CASSSGQGARVTEAFF. The CDR3 nucleotides read TGTGCCAGCAGTTCCGGACAGGGGGCGCGGGTCACTGAAGCTTTCTTT.

V is TRBV5-1 and J is TRBJ2-1, with 7 bases identical to TRBD2. Trimming at V came to 2 bases and at J to 2 bases, leaving 1 base not matched to a gene. The CDR3 length is 14 residues. Germline V gives CDR1 SGHRS, CDR2 YFSETQ. CDR3 sequence reads: CASSFAGAYNEQFF. The DNA for the CDR3 is TGCGCCAGCAGCTTTGCGGGGGCCTACAATGAGCAGTTCTTC.

V is TRBV5-1 and J is TRBJ1-1; 8 nucleotides align to TRBD1. V lost 2 bases and J lost 0; bases outside the gene matches: 6. The length of the CDR3 is 16 residues. Germline V gene data show CDR1 as SGHRS and CDR2 as YFSETQ. This chain's CDR3 is CASSFGQGLMNTEAFF. The CDR3 DNA follows: TGCGCCAGCAGCTTCGGACAGGGCCTAATGAACACTGAAGCTTTCTTT.

This clone was counted a single time. The V gene is TRBV19, the J gene TRBJ1-5; perhaps TRBD1 as D (6 bases). The CDR3 runs 16 residues. The germline gives CDR1 LNHDA, CDR2 SQIVND (reference sequence). The ends were cut back, 6 bases at V and 0 bases at J, with 15 bases in the middle. DNA for the CDR3: TGTGCCAGTAGACAACGTGGGGGGGCTAGCAATCAGCCCCAGCATTTT. It specifies CASRQRGGASNQPQHF.

The gene calls are TRBV24-1 and TRBJ2-5, with 12 bases lining up with TRBD2. From germline, CDR1 is KGHDR and CDR2 SFDVKD. Trimming cost V 5 bases and J 4 bases; bases outside gene matches: 7. The CDR3 is 16 residues long. CDR3 residues: CATSGLAGGRRETQYF. CDR3 nucleotides: TGTGCCACCAGTGGTCTAGCGGGAGGGAGGAGAGAGACCCAGTACTTC.

This clone is a singleton in its sample. V is TRBV3-1 (or the pseudogene TRBV3-2) and J is TRBJ2-1, with 8 bases that match TRBD2. The CDR3 contains 17 residues. After removal of 1 base from V and 4 bases from J, the junction contained 9 bases not matched to a gene. CDR1 and CDR2 from the germline V gene are LGHDT and YNNKEL (reference sequence). The CDR3 is CASSQGFSGTRYNEQFF. In DNA, the CDR3 is TGTGCCAGCAGCCAAGGTTTTAGCGGGACCCGTTACAATGAGCAGTTCTTC.

The chain combines TRBV19 with TRBJ2-2, with TRBD1 matching over 8 bases. There are 15 residues in the CDR3. J was trimmed by 1 base and V by 7 bases; bases with no gene match: 5. Germline loops: CDR1 LNHDA, CDR2 SQIVND (reference sequence). CDR3 loop: CASTRGTGNTGELFF. The CDR3 DNA is TGTGCCAGTACCCGGGGGACAGGGAACACCGGGGAGCTGTTTTTT.

For this clone: Other DNA sequences of this sample code for an identical CDR3. The gene calls are TRBV27 and TRBJ2-7; 7 bases are shared with TRBD1. CDR1 and CDR2 from the germline V gene are MNHEY and SMNVEV (reference sequence). This CDR3 is 13 amino acids long. The V segment lost 5 bases and the J segment 7 bases; nucleotides outside the gene matches: 8. The CDR3 here is CASSLRQGREQYF. The CDR3 DNA follows: TGTGCCAGCAGTCTAAGACAGGGTCGGGAGCAGTACTTC.

This clone showed up just once. CDR3 loop: CATSETGGLKPQHF. In DNA, the CDR3 is TGTGCCACCAGTGAGACGGGGGGGTTGAAGCCCCAGCATTTT. V and J are TRBV24-1 and TRBJ1-5, with D maybe TRBD1 (5 bases). Germline CDR1 is KGHDR and CDR2 is SFDVKD. V shed 4 bases and J shed 8 bases, with 14 bases lying between them. The CDR3 consists of 14 residues.

J is TRBJ1-1 and V is TRBV24-1; D uncertain. Trimming took off 4 bases at V and 4 bases at J, with 6 bases between the two ends. Germline CDR1 reads KGHDR; CDR2 reads SFDVKD. The CDR3 has 12 amino acids. CDR3 amino acids: CATSEPGTEAFF. Here the CDR3 DNA reads TGTGCCACCAGTGAGCCGGGCACTGAAGCTTTCTTT.

The chain links TRBV5-1 to TRBJ2-3; 8 bases are shared with TRBD2. This CDR3 has 14 amino acids. The germline gives CDR1 SGHRS, CDR2 YFSETQ. The junction had 4 bases not matched to a gene; V was cut back by 2 bases and J by 5 bases. The DNA of the CDR3 is TGCGCCAGCAGCTTATCCGGGACTAGAGATACGCAGTATTTT. This translates into CASSLSGTRDTQYF.

The chain uses TRBV9 and TRBJ2-5, with D perhaps TRBD1 (5 bases). Germline CDR1 reads SGDLS; CDR2 reads YYNGEE. V gave up 4 bases and J gave up 4 bases, with 17 bases separating them. The CDR3 loop spans 15 amino acids. The CDR3 protein is CASSPISRAGETQYF. In DNA form, the CDR3 reads TGTGCCAGCAGCCCTATTTCCAGGGCAGGAGAGACCCAGTACTTC.

The chain joins TRBV5-6 to TRBJ1-2; D is unresolved. The CDR3 totals 15 residues. Germline V gene lookup returns CDR1 SGHDT and CDR2 YYEEEE. V was shortened by 0 bases and J by 8 bases, with 17 bases between the two germline ends. The chain's CDR3 is CASSLVRGNRRGYTF. As DNA, the CDR3 is TGTGCCAGCAGCTTGGTGAGAGGGAATCGGCGCGGCTACACCTTC.

The genes are TRBV14 and TRBJ2-7, with 9 bases lining up with TRBD2. Germline CDR1 is SGHDN and CDR2 is FVKESK. Trimming removed 0 bases from V and 0 bases from J; junction bases left unmatched: 9. CDR3 size: 18 residues. CDR3 region: CASSQEQLAGWSSYEQYF. CDR3 DNA: TGTGCCAGCAGCCAAGAGCAGCTAGCGGGATGGAGCTCCTACGAGCAGTACTTC.

V is TRBV12-3 or TRBV12-4 and J is TRBJ1-3; D gene unclear. The CDR3 is made up of 13 amino acids. Trimming removed 6 bases at V and 2 bases at J, with 8 bases between. The CDR3 sequence is CASRVGPGNTIYF. CDR3 in DNA: TGTGCCAGCAGGGTGGGCCCTGGAAACACCATATATTTT.

This clone has a single count. The chain recombines TRBV2 with TRBJ2-2; D perhaps matches TRBD2 (5 bases). Per the germline V gene, CDR1 is SNHLY and CDR2 is FYNNEI. V dropped 1 base and J dropped 11 bases, with 17 bases sitting between them. This CDR3 region has 15 residues. CDR3 nucleotide sequence: TGTGCCAGCAGTGAAGGGACTTGGGCTTCTGTAGAGCTGTTTTTT. Translated: CASSEGTWASVELFF.

The chain employs TRBV19 and TRBJ1-5; TRBD1 matches at 8 bases. In germline, CDR1 is LNHDA, CDR2 SQIVND (reference sequence). This CDR3 has 14 residues. J was trimmed by 7 bases and V by 5 bases; bases with no gene match: 7. DNA for the CDR3: TGTGCCAGTAGTTTGGGCAGGGGGCACCAGCCCCAGCATTTT. This gives the protein CASSLGRGHQPQHF.

The chain employs TRBV18 and TRBJ2-2; TRBD2 agrees at 7 bases. Germline CDR1 and CDR2: KGHSH and LQKENI. The CDR3 length is 14 residues. The V segment lost 3 bases and the J segment 6 bases; nucleotides outside the gene matches: 4. The CDR3 coding sequence is TGTGCCAGCTCACCTCAGCGGGACCCCGGGGAGCTGTTTTTT. It yields the protein CASSPQRDPGELFF. Variable domain in full (rest from reference TRBV18 and TRBJ2-2): NAGVMQNPRHLVRRRGQEARLRCSPMKGHSHVYWYRQLPEEGLKFMVYLQKENIIDESGMPKERFSAEFPKEGPSILRIQQVVRGDSAAYFCASSPQRDPGELFFGEGSRLTVL.

The V call is TRBV7-9, the J call TRBJ2-1, with 15 bases matching TRBD2. CDR3 length: 14 residues. V was pared by 4 bases and J by 8 bases, with 0 bases of the junction left unmatched. Germline loops: CDR1 SEHNR, CDR2 FQNEAQ (reference sequence). The CDR3 loop reads CASSWTSGGDEQFF. CDR3 bases: TGTGCCAGCAGCTGGACTAGCGGGGGGGATGAGCAGTTCTTC.

This chain links TRBV20-1 with TRBJ1-2; no clear D. V lost 6 bases and J lost 1, with 6 bases in between. The CDR3 contains 11 residues. CDR1 and CDR2 (germline): DFQATT, SNEGSKA (reference sequence). The CDR3 region has the DNA TGCAGTGCGTCCAATAACTATGGCTACACCTTC. Protein product: CSASNNYGYTF.

This clone was found a few times. V usage is TRBV20-1 and J usage is TRBJ1-5; D remains unclear. Trimming took 3 bases from V and 4 from J, leaving 19 bases between them. This CDR3 comprises 16 residues. Germline CDR1 reads DFQATT; CDR2 reads SNEGSKA (reference sequence). CDR3 DNA: TGCAGTGCTAGTCCGCCCCCTACCGGGAAGAATCAGCCCCAGCATTTT. It is translated as CSASPPPTGKNQPQHF.

The chain carries TRBV7-3 and TRBJ2-1, with 13 bases that match TRBD2. CDR3 length equals 18 residues. Germline V lookup: CDR1 SGHTA, CDR2 FQGTGA. V shed 5 bases and J 8 bases; nucleotides not matched to a gene: 15. For the CDR3, the DNA is TGTGCCAGCAGCCCTAACTTCGGACTAGCGGGAGAAGACGATGAGCAGTTCTTC. It translates to CASSPNFGLAGEDDEQFF. Full variable domain (outside the CDR3, taken from reference TRBV7-3 and TRBJ2-1): GAGVSQTPSNKVTEKGKYVELRCDPISGHTALYWYRQSLGQGPEFLIYFQGTGAADDSGLPNDRFFAVRPEGSVSTLKIQRTERGDSAVYLCASSPNFGLAGEDDEQFFGPGTRLTVL.

The V gene is TRBV4-1, the J gene TRBJ2-7; 10 bases are a match to TRBD1. The V and J ends lost 4 bases and 6 bases, in that order; junction bases with no gene match: 9. The CDR3 runs 15 residues. Per the germline V gene, CDR1 is MGHRA and CDR2 is YSYEKL. This chain's CDR3 is CASSRRGTGEGEQYF. In nucleotides, the CDR3 is TGCGCCAGCAGCCGGCGCGGGACAGGGGAAGGCGAGCAGTACTTC.

The chain has TRBV11-2 and TRBJ2-5; 8 bases fit TRBD2. Per the germline V gene, CDR1 is SGHAT and CDR2 is FQNNGV. V shed 1 base and J 7 bases; nucleotides not matched to a gene: 8. This CDR3 region has 15 residues. CDR3: CASSLAGGLLGTQYF. DNA of the CDR3: TGTGCCAGCAGCTTAGCGGGAGGGCTCCTAGGGACCCAGTACTTC.

As concerns this clone: The junction shows a germline mismatch at one end, possibly a read error. The chain combines TRBV3-1 (or the pseudogene TRBV3-2) with TRBJ1-1, with 9 bases identical to TRBD1. The germline CDR1 and CDR2 sequences are LGHDT and YNNKEL (reference sequence). CDR3 length: 14 amino acids. Here the CDR3 reads CASSKDRGYTEAFF. The CDR3 DNA sequence: TGTGCCAGCAGCAAAGACAGGGGGTACACTGAAGCTTTCTTT.

The rearrangement joins TRBV7-9 to TRBJ2-7; D is undetermined. CDR1 SEHNR and CDR2 FQNEAQ come from the germline V gene (reference sequence). Trimming took off 1 base at V and 3 bases at J, with 10 bases between the two ends. The length of the CDR3 is 14 residues. DNA for the CDR3: TGTGCCAGCAGCTTAGGGTCGGTGCGCTACGAGCAGTACTTC. Amino acids: CASSLGSVRYEQYF.

This clone was counted ten times or more. This chain joins TRBV15 and TRBJ1-5, with 11 nucleotides matching TRBD1. The junction had 4 bases not matched to a gene; V was cut back by 4 bases and J by 2 bases. The CDR3 runs to 16 residues. Germline V CDR1 and CDR2: LNHNV, YYDKDF (reference sequence). Written as DNA, the CDR3 is TGTGCCACCAGCATCGGACAGGGGGCGGGCAATCAGCCCCAGCATTTT. Translation gives CATSIGQGAGNQPQHF.

The CDR3 coding sequence is TGTGCCAGCAGTGTCTCCGGGACTAGCGGCTTCTACGAGCAGTACTTC. Amino acids: CASSVSGTSGFYEQYF. The rearrangement uses TRBV27 and TRBJ2-7; the match to TRBD2 covers 11 bases. This CDR3 is 16 amino acids long. Germline V lookup: CDR1 MNHEY, CDR2 SMNVEV (reference sequence). V lost 5 bases to trimming and J lost 3 bases; unmatched junction nucleotides: 9.

This chain connects TRBV25-1 to TRBJ1-3; maybe TRBD1 (6 bases). Deletions cut 5 bases from V and 5 bases from J, with 13 bases between. CDR3 length: 14 amino acids. Germline values: CDR1 MGHDK, CDR2 SYGVNS. The CDR3 sequence is CASSSTQGRNTIYF. The CDR3 nucleotides are TGTGCCAGCAGTAGCACACAGGGTCGAAACACCATATATTTT.